The 25 T cell receptor beta chains below come from one sample, sequenced in a study of blood T cell repertoires in COVID-19. The method was immunoSEQ multiplex PCR; TCRdb's version includes in-frame clones alone and lacks a portion of them. The repertoire has about 190,000 clones, roughly nine tenths of them found once; the top ten carry roughly 2.9%. Sequencing input: peripheral blood. The receptor source for this set is a woman in her 30s with active or convalescent COVID-19.

The chain links TRBV4-2 to TRBJ1-6; TRBD1 is a possible D gene (6 bases). Germline loops: CDR1 LGHNA, CDR2 YNFKEQ. V dropped 0 bases and J dropped 9 bases, with 21 bases sitting between them. The CDR3 contains 18 residues. This CDR3 is CASSQDWPNGGQSSPLHF. CDR3 nucleotides: TGTGCCAGCAGCCAAGATTGGCCGAATGGGGGACAAAGTTCACCCCTCCACTTT.

V and J are TRBV5-1 and TRBJ1-1, with 7 bases fitting TRBD1. This CDR3 has 17 residues. In germline, CDR1 is SGHRS, CDR2 YFSETQ. V dropped 0 bases and J dropped 1; count of bases not matched to a gene: 9. CDR3 residues: CASSLEGGGLGNTEAFF. DNA of the CDR3: TGCGCCAGCAGCTTGGAAGGGGGCGGCCTAGGGAACACTGAAGCTTTCTTT. Variable domain in full (rest from reference TRBV5-1 and TRBJ1-1): KAGVTQTPRYLIKTRGQQVTLSCSPISGHRSVSWYQQTPGQGLQFLFEYFSETQRNKGNFPGRFSGRQFSNSRSEMNVSTLELGDSALYLCASSLEGGGLGNTEAFFGQGTRLTVV.

The CDR3 nucleotides read TGTGCCAGCAGTGAACTGTGGGACGGGAGGTACGAGCAGTACTTC. Its translation is CASSELWDGRYEQYF. The V and J genes are TRBV6-1 and TRBJ2-7, with 7 bases matching TRBD2. V gave up 2 bases and J gave up 4 bases; unmatched junction bases: 8. CDR3 size: 15 residues. The V gene's germline CDR1 is MNHNS and CDR2 SASEGT.

The chain has TRBV3-1 (or the pseudogene TRBV3-2) and TRBJ1-2, with TRBD1 identical over 7 bases. V was pared by 0 bases and J by 5 bases, with 6 bases of the junction left unmatched. Germline V gene sequence: CDR1 LGHDT, CDR2 YNNKEL (reference sequence). CDR3 length: 15 residues. The CDR3 protein is CASSQDWQGGYGYTF. The CDR3 DNA reads as TGTGCCAGCAGCCAAGATTGGCAGGGGGGATATGGCTACACCTTC.

There are a few counts of this clone. The rearrangement uses TRBV6-5 and TRBJ2-7; D perhaps matches TRBD2 (6 bases). This CDR3 region has 16 residues. V was cut by 0 bases and J by 6 bases, with 18 bases left in between. Germline CDR1 is MNHEY and CDR2 is SVGAGI. CDR3 amino acids: CASSYSSSRSRGEQYF. CDR3 sequence (DNA): TGTGCCAGCAGTTACTCGAGCTCTCGGTCGCGGGGCGAGCAGTACTTC.

The rearrangement links TRBV5-6 to TRBJ1-1; the D is unclear. Trimming took off 1 base at V and 2 bases at J, with 12 bases between the two ends. In germline, CDR1 is SGHDT, CDR2 YYEEEE. This CDR3 has 15 residues. The chain's CDR3 is CASSLTPEKNTEAFF. Written as DNA, the CDR3 is TGTGCCAGCAGCTTGACTCCGGAGAAAAACACTGAAGCTTTCTTT.

V gene TRBV3-1 (or the pseudogene TRBV3-2) combines with J gene TRBJ1-2; D unresolved. In germline, CDR1 is LGHDT, CDR2 YNNKEL (reference sequence). The CDR3 is 13 residues long. Trimming removed 1 base from V and 9 bases from J, with 12 bases in between. CDR3 residues: CASSQARQASYTF. The CDR3 nucleotides read TGTGCCAGCAGCCAAGCTCGGCAGGCGAGCTACACCTTC.

The chain carries TRBV7-9 and TRBJ1-2; TRBD1 agrees at 7 bases. Trimming at V came to 5 bases and at J to 6 bases, leaving 9 bases not matched to a gene. The CDR3 extends over 14 amino acids. CDR1 and CDR2 from the germline V gene are SEHNR and FQNEAQ (reference sequence). This chain's CDR3 is CASSRDRALHGYTF. The CDR3, as DNA: TGTGCCAGCAGCAGAGACAGGGCTCTACATGGCTACACCTTC.

Turning to this clone: The junction departs from germline at one end; a sequencing error may be responsible. The rearrangement uses TRBV7-9 and TRBJ1-4; D perhaps matches TRBD1 (5 bases). The CDR3 is 15 amino acids. Germline V gene sequence: CDR1 SEHNR, CDR2 FQNEAQ (reference sequence). The CDR3 region has the DNA TGTGCCAGCAGCTTAGCGAAGGGGACTATTGAAAAACTGTTTTTT. Translated: CASSLAKGTIEKLFF.

The genes are TRBV28 and TRBJ2-1, with 8 bases fitting TRBD1. V dropped 1 base and J dropped 5; count of bases not matched to a gene: 7. The CDR3 spans 16 residues. Per the germline V gene, CDR1 is MDHEN and CDR2 is SYDVKM. CDR3 DNA: TGTGCCAGCAGTTTATTAGGGTTGGACAGGGACAATGAGCAGTTCTTC. It translates to CASSLLGLDRDNEQFF.

V usage is TRBV14 and J usage is TRBJ2-4, with 9 bases identical to TRBD1. This CDR3 is built from 15 residues. The ends lost 0 bases at V and 8 bases at J; junction bases unmatched: 5. Germline V gives CDR1 SGHDN, CDR2 FVKESK. The CDR3 nucleotides are TGTGCCAGCAGCCAAGATAGGGGACAGGGAGACATTCAGTACTTC. It yields the protein CASSQDRGQGDIQYF.

This CDR3 reads CASSENEGVRTEAFF. The CDR3 bases are TGTGCCAGCAGTGAAAACGAGGGGGTAAGGACTGAAGCTTTCTTT. The chain is built from TRBV6-1 and TRBJ1-1; possible D gene TRBD1, 6 bases. The ends were cut back, 2 bases at V and 5 bases at J, with 15 bases in the middle. CDR3 length: 15 amino acids. CDR1 and CDR2 (germline): MNHNS, SASEGT.

This clone was observed a single time. The J gene is TRBJ1-5, the V gene TRBV3-1 (or the pseudogene TRBV3-2), with D possibly TRBD1 on 6 matching bases. The CDR3 covers 15 residues. The ends were cut back, 0 bases at V and 7 bases at J, with 13 bases in the middle. The germline CDR1 and CDR2 sequences are LGHDT and YNNKEL (reference sequence). CDR3 sequence reads: CASSQDGGGRQPQHF. The DNA for the CDR3 is TGTGCCAGCAGCCAAGATGGGGGGGGCCGACAGCCCCAGCATTTT.

This clone occurred a few times. The chain uses TRBV5-1 and TRBJ2-2; TRBD1 matches 7 bases. This CDR3 is built from 16 residues. CDR1 is SGHRS and CDR2 is YFSETQ in the germline V gene. Germline trimming cut 3 bases from V and 8 bases from J; bases unmatched to any gene: 13. The CDR3 coding sequence is TGCGCCAGCAGCTCCGGGACAGCAAGCTGGGGGGGGGAGCTGTTTTTT. This gives the protein CASSSGTASWGGELFF. Together with reference TRBV5-1 and TRBJ2-2, the CDR3 gives the full variable domain: KAGVTQTPRYLIKTRGQQVTLSCSPISGHRSVSWYQQTPGQGLQFLFEYFSETQRNKGNFPGRFSGRQFSNSRSEMNVSTLELGDSALYLCASSSGTASWGGELFFGEGSRLTVL.

CDR3 loop: CASSRKLAGGQNSYEQYF. CDR3 bases: TGTGCCAGCAGCCGAAAATTAGCGGGAGGACAGAATTCCTACGAGCAGTACTTC. This rearrangement joins TRBV5-5 to TRBJ2-7, with 10 bases fitting TRBD2. J lost 1 base, V lost 4 bases, and 14 bases had no gene match. There are 18 residues in the CDR3. CDR1 is SGHKS and CDR2 is YYEKEE in the germline V gene (reference sequence).

This chain uses TRBV21-1 with TRBJ2-5; TRBD1 is taken as the D call from the table, unchecked against the DNA. TRBV21-1 is a listed pseudogene. The CDR3 has 13 amino acids. CDR3 in amino acids: CASSINSGETQYF. CDR3 nucleotide sequence: TGTGCCAGCAGCATTAACAGTGGCGAGACCCAGTACTTC.

This clone appeared a single time. V gene TRBV3-1 (or the pseudogene TRBV3-2) combines with J gene TRBJ1-2; 8 positions agree with TRBD1. This CDR3 has 15 amino acids. V dropped 4 bases and J dropped 2; count of bases not matched to a gene: 6. Germline V lookup: CDR1 LGHDT, CDR2 YNNKEL (reference sequence). This CDR3 is CASSLTGDTNYGYTF. The CDR3 DNA sequence: TGTGCCAGCAGCCTGACAGGGGACACCAACTATGGCTACACCTTC.

The count of this clone is one. The CDR3 loop reads CASSGDRGYNEQFF. The CDR3 DNA follows: TGTGCCAGCAGCGGGGACAGGGGTTACAATGAGCAGTTCTTC. J is TRBJ2-1 and V is TRBV9; 10 bases line up with TRBD1. The CDR3 loop spans 14 amino acids. Germline-derived CDR1 and CDR2 are SGDLS and YYNGEE. J was trimmed by 4 bases and V by 3 bases; bases with no gene match: 1.

The gene calls are TRBV15 and TRBJ1-2; D perhaps matches TRBD1 (6 bases). Germline V gene lookup returns CDR1 LNHNV and CDR2 YYDKDF (reference sequence). V was shortened by 1 base and J by 0 bases, with 15 bases between the two germline ends. CDR3 length: 17 amino acids. The CDR3 DNA reads as TGTGCCACCAGCAGAGGTCGTGAGGACAGACCTAACTATGGCTACACCTTC. This gives the protein CATSRGREDRPNYGYTF.

Regarding this clone: This specimen includes other DNA sequences encoding the same CDR3. The J gene is TRBJ1-6, the V gene TRBV19, with D uncertain. There are 12 residues in the CDR3. V gave up 2 bases and J gave up 9 bases, with 5 bases separating them. Germline CDR1 and CDR2: LNHDA and SQIVND (reference sequence). The CDR3 DNA is TGTGCCAGTAGTATAAGCTCTTCACCCCTCCACTTT. Encoded protein: CASSISSSPLHF. Variable domain in full (rest from reference TRBV19 and TRBJ1-6): DGGITQSPKYLFRKEGQNVTLSCEQNLNHDAMYWYRQDPGQGLRLIYYSQIVNDFQKGDIAEGYSVSREKKESFPLTVTSAQKNPTAFYLCASSISSSPLHFGNGTRLTVT.

In its sample, this clone was seen a few times. The chain links TRBV10-2 to TRBJ2-7, with TRBD2 as a possible D gene (5 bases). Trimming pared 2 bases from V and 3 bases from J, leaving 17 bases between. Looked up from germline, CDR1 is WSHSY and CDR2 is SAAADI. This CDR3 has 16 residues. The DNA of the CDR3 is TGCGCCAGCAGTGAGCGATTGCTGGGAGAAGACTACGAGCAGTACTTC. Protein: CASSERLLGEDYEQYF.

V is TRBV27 and J is TRBJ2-1, with 13 bases identical to TRBD2. J lost 2 bases, V lost 5 bases, and 0 bases had no gene match. Germline V lookup: CDR1 MNHEY, CDR2 SMNVEV (reference sequence). This CDR3 has 15 amino acids. This CDR3 reads CASSTSGRAYNEQFF. The CDR3 DNA follows: TGTGCCAGCAGTACTAGCGGGAGGGCCTACAATGAGCAGTTCTTC.

There are a few counts of this clone. This chain connects TRBV25-1 to TRBJ1-2; D ambiguous. This CDR3 spans 11 amino acids. The germline V gene has CDR1 MGHDK and CDR2 SYGVNS. Trimming stripped 3 bases from V and 5 bases from J, with 4 bases between. CDR3 sequence reads: CASSDGYGYTF. DNA of the CDR3: TGTGCCAGCAGTGACGGGTATGGCTACACCTTC.

This chain connects TRBV7-2 to TRBJ2-7; the match to TRBD2 covers 8 bases. Trimming at V came to 5 bases and at J to 1 base, leaving 7 bases not matched to a gene. The CDR3 has 15 amino acids. From germline, CDR1 is SGHTA and CDR2 FQGNSA. CDR3 coding DNA: TGTGCCAGCAGCCCCCGCGGGAGGACATCCTACGAGCAGTACTTC. This sequence encodes CASSPRGRTSYEQYF.

The genes are TRBV28 and TRBJ2-3; 13 nucleotides agree with TRBD2. The CDR3 extends over 16 amino acids. Losses at the gene ends were 5 bases for V and 5 bases for J; bases not matched to a gene: 7. From germline, CDR1 is MDHEN and CDR2 SYDVKM. This chain's CDR3 is CASSRPGLAGRDTQYF. DNA of the CDR3: TGTGCCAGCAGTCGCCCGGGACTAGCGGGACGAGATACGCAGTATTTT.